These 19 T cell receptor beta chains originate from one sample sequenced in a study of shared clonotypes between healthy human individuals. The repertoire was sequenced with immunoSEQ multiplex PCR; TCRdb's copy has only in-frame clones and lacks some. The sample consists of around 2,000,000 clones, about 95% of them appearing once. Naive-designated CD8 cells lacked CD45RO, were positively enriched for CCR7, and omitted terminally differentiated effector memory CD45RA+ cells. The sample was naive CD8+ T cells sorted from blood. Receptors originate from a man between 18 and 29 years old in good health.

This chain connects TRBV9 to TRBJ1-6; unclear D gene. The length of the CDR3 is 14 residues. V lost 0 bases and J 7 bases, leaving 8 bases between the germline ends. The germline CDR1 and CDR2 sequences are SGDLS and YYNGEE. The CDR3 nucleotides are TGTGCCAGCAGCGTAGGAGACGGGAATTCACCCCTCCACTTT. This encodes CASSVGDGNSPLHF.

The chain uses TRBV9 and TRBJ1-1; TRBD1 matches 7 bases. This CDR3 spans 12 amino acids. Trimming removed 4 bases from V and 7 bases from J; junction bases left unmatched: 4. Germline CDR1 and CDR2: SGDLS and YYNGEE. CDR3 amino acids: CASSTWDSEAFF. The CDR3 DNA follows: TGTGCCAGCAGCACCTGGGACAGTGAAGCTTTCTTT.

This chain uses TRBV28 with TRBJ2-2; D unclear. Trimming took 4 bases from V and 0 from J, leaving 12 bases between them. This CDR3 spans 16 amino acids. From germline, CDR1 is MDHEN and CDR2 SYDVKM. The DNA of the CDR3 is TGTGCCAGCAGTTCCCAGGAACCACCGAACACCGGGGAGCTGTTTTTT. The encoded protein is CASSSQEPPNTGELFF.

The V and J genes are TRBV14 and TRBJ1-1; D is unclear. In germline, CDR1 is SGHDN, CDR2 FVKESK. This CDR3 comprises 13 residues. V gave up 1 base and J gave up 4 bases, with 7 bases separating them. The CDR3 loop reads CASSQVEGTEAFF. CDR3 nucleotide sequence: TGTGCCAGCAGCCAAGTGGAGGGCACTGAAGCTTTCTTT. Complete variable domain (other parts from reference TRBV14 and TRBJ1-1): EAGVTQFPSHSVIEKGQTVTLRCDPISGHDNLYWYRRVMGKEIKFLLHFVKESKQDESGMPNNRFLAERTGGTYSTLKVQPAELEDSGVYFCASSQVEGTEAFFGQGTRLTVV.

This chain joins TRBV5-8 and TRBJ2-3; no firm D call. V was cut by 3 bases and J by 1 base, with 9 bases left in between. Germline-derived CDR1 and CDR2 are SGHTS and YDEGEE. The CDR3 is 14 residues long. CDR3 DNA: TGTGCCAGCAGCTCGCCGTGGGGCACAGATACGCAGTATTTT. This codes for CASSSPWGTDTQYF.

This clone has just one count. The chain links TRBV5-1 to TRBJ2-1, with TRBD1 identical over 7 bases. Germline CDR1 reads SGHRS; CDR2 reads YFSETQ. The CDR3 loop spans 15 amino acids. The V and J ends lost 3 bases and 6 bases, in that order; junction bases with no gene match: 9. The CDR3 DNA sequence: TGCGCCAGCAGCTCACTGGAGACAGGGAGCAATGAGCAGTTCTTC. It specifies CASSSLETGSNEQFF.

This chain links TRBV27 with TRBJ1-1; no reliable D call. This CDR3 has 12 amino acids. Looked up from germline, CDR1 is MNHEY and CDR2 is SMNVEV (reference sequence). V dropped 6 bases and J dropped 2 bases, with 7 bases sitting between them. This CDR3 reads CASSHGNTEAFF. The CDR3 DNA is TGTGCCAGCAGCCACGGTAACACTGAAGCTTTCTTT.

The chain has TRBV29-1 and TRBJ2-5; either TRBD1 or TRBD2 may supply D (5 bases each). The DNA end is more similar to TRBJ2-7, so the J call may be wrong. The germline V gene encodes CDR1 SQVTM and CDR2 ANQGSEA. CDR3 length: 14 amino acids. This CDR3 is CSAPLGDNSYEQYF. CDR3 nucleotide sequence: TGCAGCGCCCCACTAGGGGATAACTCCTACGAGCAGTACTTC.

CDR3 protein: CASPVRYQETQYF. The CDR3 nucleotides are TGTGCCAGCCCGGTGAGGTACCAAGAGACCCAGTACTTC. This chain joins TRBV9 and TRBJ2-5; D is uncertain. V lost 7 bases to trimming and J lost 0 bases, with 10 bases between them. The CDR3 totals 13 residues. Germline V gene sequence: CDR1 SGDLS, CDR2 YYNGEE.

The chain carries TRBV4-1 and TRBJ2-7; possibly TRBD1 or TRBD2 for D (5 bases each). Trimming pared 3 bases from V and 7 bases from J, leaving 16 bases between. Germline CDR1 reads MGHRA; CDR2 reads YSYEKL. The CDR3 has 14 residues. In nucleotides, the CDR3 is TGCGCCAGCAGCCAGTATGAGGGGATTGGGGAGCAGTACTTC. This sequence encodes CASSQYEGIGEQYF.

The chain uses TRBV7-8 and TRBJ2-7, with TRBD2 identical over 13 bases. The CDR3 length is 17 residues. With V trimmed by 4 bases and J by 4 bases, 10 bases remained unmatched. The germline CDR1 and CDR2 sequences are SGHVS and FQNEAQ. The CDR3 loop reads CASSSGLAGAFHYEQYF. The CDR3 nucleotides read TGTGCCAGCAGCTCAGGACTAGCGGGAGCCTTTCATTACGAGCAGTACTTC.

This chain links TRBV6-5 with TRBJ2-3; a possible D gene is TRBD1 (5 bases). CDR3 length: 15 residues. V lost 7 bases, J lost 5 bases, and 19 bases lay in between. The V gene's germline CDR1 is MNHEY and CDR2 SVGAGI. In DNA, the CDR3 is TGTGCCAGCATCCACGTGGGGCACCCGGAAGATACGCAGTATTTT. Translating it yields CASIHVGHPEDTQYF.

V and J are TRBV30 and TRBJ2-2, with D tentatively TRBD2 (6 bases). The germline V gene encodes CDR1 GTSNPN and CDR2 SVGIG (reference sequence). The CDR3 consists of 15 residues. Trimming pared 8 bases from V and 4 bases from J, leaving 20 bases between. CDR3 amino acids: CAGDSDYTTTGELFF. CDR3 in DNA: TGTGCCGGGGATTCGGACTACACAACCACCGGGGAGCTGTTTTTT.

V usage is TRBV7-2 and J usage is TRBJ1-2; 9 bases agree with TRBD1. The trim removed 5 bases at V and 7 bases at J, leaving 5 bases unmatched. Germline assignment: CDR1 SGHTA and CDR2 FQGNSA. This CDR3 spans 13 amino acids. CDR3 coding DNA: TGTGCCAGCAGCACGACAGGGGGTAGTGGCTACACCTTC. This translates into CASSTTGGSGYTF.

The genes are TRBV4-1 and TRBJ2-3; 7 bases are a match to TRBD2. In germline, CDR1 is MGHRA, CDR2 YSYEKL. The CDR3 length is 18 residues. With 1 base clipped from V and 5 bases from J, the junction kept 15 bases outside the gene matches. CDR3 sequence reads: CASSQGFSAAGVGDTQYF. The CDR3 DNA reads TGCGCCAGCAGCCAAGGATTCAGCGCGGCGGGAGTGGGAGATACGCAGTATTTT.

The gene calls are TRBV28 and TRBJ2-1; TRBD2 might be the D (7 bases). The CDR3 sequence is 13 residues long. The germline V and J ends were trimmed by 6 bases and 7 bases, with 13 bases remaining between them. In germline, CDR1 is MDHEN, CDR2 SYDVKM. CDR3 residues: CASRFGGPNEQFF. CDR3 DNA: TGTGCCAGCAGATTCGGGGGGCCAAATGAGCAGTTCTTC.

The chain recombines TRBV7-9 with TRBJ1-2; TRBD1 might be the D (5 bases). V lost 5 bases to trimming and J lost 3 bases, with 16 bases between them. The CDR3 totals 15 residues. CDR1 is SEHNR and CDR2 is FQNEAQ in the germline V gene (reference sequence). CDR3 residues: CASSPRSGHDYGYTF. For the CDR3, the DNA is TGTGCCAGCAGCCCACGTTCGGGGCATGACTATGGCTACACCTTC.

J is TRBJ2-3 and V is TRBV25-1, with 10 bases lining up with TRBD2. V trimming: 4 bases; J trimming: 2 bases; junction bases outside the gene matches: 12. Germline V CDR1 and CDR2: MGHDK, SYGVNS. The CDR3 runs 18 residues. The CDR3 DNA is TGTGCCAGCAGTGGAGGGACTAGCGCCTGGGATTTCACAGATACGCAGTATTTT. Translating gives CASSGGTSAWDFTDTQYF.

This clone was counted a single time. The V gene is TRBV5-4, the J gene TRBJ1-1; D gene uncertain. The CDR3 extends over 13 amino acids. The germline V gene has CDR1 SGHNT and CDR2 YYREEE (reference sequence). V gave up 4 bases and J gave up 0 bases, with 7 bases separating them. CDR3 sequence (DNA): TGTGCCAGCAGCCCCTTTATGAACACTGAAGCTTTCTTT. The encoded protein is CASSPFMNTEAFF.